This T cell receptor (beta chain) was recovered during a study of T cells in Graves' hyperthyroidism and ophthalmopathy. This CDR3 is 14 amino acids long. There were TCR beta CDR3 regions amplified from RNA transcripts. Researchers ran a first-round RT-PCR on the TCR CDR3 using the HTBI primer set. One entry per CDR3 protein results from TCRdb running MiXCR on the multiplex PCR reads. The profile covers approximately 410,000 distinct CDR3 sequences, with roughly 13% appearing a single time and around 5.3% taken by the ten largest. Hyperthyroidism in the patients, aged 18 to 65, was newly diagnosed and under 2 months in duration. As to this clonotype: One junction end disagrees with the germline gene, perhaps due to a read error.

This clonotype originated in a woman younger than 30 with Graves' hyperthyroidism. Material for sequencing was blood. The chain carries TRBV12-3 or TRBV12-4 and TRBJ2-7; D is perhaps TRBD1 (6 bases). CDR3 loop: CASSLGRGSYEQHF. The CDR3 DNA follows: TGTGCCAGCAGTTTGGGCAGGGGATCCTACGAGCAGCACTTC.